The T cell receptor beta chain under discussion was sequenced for a study of CD8 T cells in ankylosing spondylitis. Regarding the study as a whole: Seemingly distinctive of ankylosing spondylitis blood was a TCR beta motif formed by eight highly homologous variants. As reported, disease-linked clones showed significant enrichment in matched ankylosing spondylitis synovial fluid. There were earlier reports of some motif variants in reactive arthritis synovial fluid and blood.

Germline values: CDR1 SGHKS, CDR2 YYEKEE (reference sequence). The trim removed 4 bases at V and 3 bases at J, leaving 3 bases unmatched. The CDR3 spans 13 residues. The TCR beta libraries were generated through quantitative 5'-RACE incorporating molecular barcodes. TCRdb called the 5' RACE reads again in MiXCR, with one record for every CDR3 protein. The profile covers around 210,000 distinct CDR3 sequences, with under 8.5% appearing a single time and around 4.9% taken by the ten largest. Ten or more counts support this clonotype. Its specificity is unknown. Sequencing input: blood, either unsorted or a sorted T cell fraction (not recorded which). The chain has TRBV5-5 and TRBJ1-1; TRBD1 aligns across 7 bases. This sequence was found in a female donor with ankylosing spondylitis or in good health (not recorded which). CDR3 in amino acids: CASSVDRDTEAFF. CDR3 DNA: TGTGCCAGCAGCGTCGACAGGGACACTGAAGCTTTCTTT. The variable domain in full, with the rest retrieved from reference TRBV5-5 and TRBJ1-1, is DAGVTQSPTHLIKTRGQQVTLRCSPISGHKSVSWYQQVLGQGPQFIFQYYEKEERGRGNFPDRFSARQFPNYSSELNVNALLLGDSALYLCASSVDRDTEAFFGQGTRLTVV.